The 26 T cell receptor beta chains below come from one sample, sequenced in a study of metastatic and nonmetastatic thyroid tumors. Before thyroid surgery, none of the patients had received any treatment. MiXCR re-clonotyped the PCR reads for TCRdb. The sample has 65,000 or so clones, 4% to 4.5% seen once. The specimen was blood. These receptors were collected from a female donor with papillary thyroid cancer or a benign thyroid nodule (not recorded which). Some clones in this sample may be carry-over from other donors' samples.

The genes are TRBV6-5 and TRBJ2-7; D is unclear. CDR3 size: 14 residues. The V gene's germline CDR1 is MNHEY and CDR2 SVGAGI. V lost 2 bases and J 7 bases, leaving 15 bases between the germline ends. The CDR3 region is CASSYGKTFGEQYF. CDR3 nucleotides: TGTGCCAGCAGTTACGGGAAGACCTTTGGGGAGCAGTACTTC.

Ten or more counts support this clone. The chain has TRBV28 and TRBJ1-1, with a weak D call TRBD1 (6 bases). The CDR3 totals 15 residues. The germline V and J ends were trimmed by 4 bases and 5 bases, with 17 bases remaining between them. Germline assignment: CDR1 MDHEN and CDR2 SYDVKM. CDR3 sequence reads: CASSSLGAGETEAFF. CDR3 coding DNA: TGTGCCAGCAGTTCATTGGGGGCAGGGGAAACTGAAGCTTTCTTT.

This chain uses TRBV7-6 with TRBJ2-7; 11 positions agree with TRBD2. The CDR3 has 15 amino acids. The V gene end was trimmed by 7 bases and the J gene end by 5 bases; junction bases not matched to a gene: 10. Germline CDR1 and CDR2: SGHVS and FNYEAQ. DNA for the CDR3: TGTGCCAGCAACCCAGGTCCGACTAGCGGGGACGAGCAGTACTTC. Translated: CASNPGPTSGDEQYF.

This clone occurred a few times. A much larger clone sits a single nucleotide away, making a read error possible. The CDR3 loop reads CSVEFGANVLTF. For the CDR3, the DNA is TGCAGCGTTGAATTTGGGGCCAACGTCCTGACTTTC. The V gene is TRBV29-1, the J gene TRBJ2-6, with D unclear. CDR1 is SQVTM, CDR2 ANQGSEA, per germline. The CDR3 extends over 12 amino acids. V lost 2 bases, J lost 3 bases, and 2 bases lay in between. Full variable domain (rest looked up from reference TRBV29-1 and TRBJ2-6): SAVISQKPSRDICQRGTSLTIQCQVDSQVTMMFWYRQQPGQSLTLIATANQGSEATYESGFVIDKFPISRPNLTFSTLTVSNMSPEDSSIYLCSVEFGANVLTFGAGSRLTVL.

This clone showed up many times. This chain connects TRBV28 to TRBJ1-1; a possible D gene is TRBD1 (6 bases). CDR3 length equals 15 residues. CDR1 is MDHEN, CDR2 SYDVKM, per germline. The V gene lost 3 bases and the J gene lost 1 base, with 12 bases spanning the gap. The CDR3 DNA reads TGTGCCAGCAGTTTGACAGGAGATACGAACACTGAAGCTTTCTTT. As protein: CASSLTGDTNTEAFF.

This clone was counted ten times or more. V and J are TRBV10-1 and TRBJ2-7; no firm D call. V was pared by 0 bases and J by 0 bases, with 6 bases between. There are 14 residues in the CDR3. Germline lookup yields CDR1 WNHNN and CDR2 SYGVQD (reference sequence). CDR3 sequence (DNA): TGCGCCAGCAGTGAGTCTGGGATCTCCTACGAGCAGTACTTC. This codes for CASSESGISYEQYF.

This clone was observed many times. The rearrangement links TRBV24-1 to TRBJ2-2; 7 nucleotides line up with TRBD1. The CDR3 spans 15 residues. V was pared by 4 bases and J by 8 bases, with 9 bases of the junction left unmatched. Germline V CDR1 and CDR2: KGHDR, SFDVKD. This CDR3 reads CATSDPGGPSGELFF. CDR3 nucleotide sequence: TGTGCCACCAGTGACCCAGGGGGTCCGTCTGGGGAGCTGTTTTTT.

This clone was counted many times. The V and J genes are TRBV11-2 and TRBJ2-7, with TRBD2 identical over 7 bases. The V gene end was trimmed by 1 base and the J gene end by 6 bases; junction bases not matched to a gene: 3. Germline assignment: CDR1 SGHAT and CDR2 FQNNGV. The CDR3 sequence is 13 residues long. The CDR3: CASSLAGRGEQYF. The CDR3 bases are TGTGCCAGCAGCTTAGCGGGGAGGGGCGAGCAGTACTTC. The full variable domain, completed using reference TRBV11-2 and TRBJ2-7, is EAGVAQSPRYKIIEKRQSVAFWCNPISGHATLYWYQQILGQGPKLLIQFQNNGVVDDSQLPKDRFSAERLKGVDSTLKIQPAKLEDSAVYLCASSLAGRGEQYFGPGTRLTVT.

The table lists this clone with many counts. The rearrangement links TRBV20-1 to TRBJ2-3, with 8 nucleotides matching TRBD1. Losses at the gene ends were 0 bases for V and 5 bases for J; bases not matched to a gene: 4. The CDR3 is 14 amino acids. CDR1 DFQATT and CDR2 SNEGSKA come from the germline V gene (reference sequence). The CDR3 spells CSARERTGLDTQYF. CDR3 sequence (DNA): TGCAGTGCTAGAGAGAGGACAGGGTTAGATACGCAGTATTTT.

J is TRBJ2-7 and V is TRBV6-5; 10 bases line up with TRBD1. The germline V gene has CDR1 MNHEY and CDR2 SVGAGI. The V segment lost 2 bases and the J segment 2 bases; nucleotides outside the gene matches: 6. This CDR3 contains 16 residues. The CDR3 DNA reads as TGTGCCAGCAGTTACCAAATGGGACAGGGGCCCTACGAGCAGTACTTC. Translating it yields CASSYQMGQGPYEQYF.

The gene calls are TRBV11-3 and TRBJ2-7; D gene ambiguous. The CDR3 consists of 13 residues. Germline V gene data show CDR1 as SGHNT and CDR2 as YENEEA. V lost 4 bases and J 12 bases, leaving 19 bases between the germline ends. DNA of the CDR3: TGTGCCAGCAGCTCTGGGTACACAGTGGAACCGTACTTC. This gives the protein CASSSGYTVEPYF.

This clone was counted a few times. The chain has TRBV19 and TRBJ1-2, with a tentative D call TRBD1 (5 bases). From germline, CDR1 is LNHDA and CDR2 SQIVND (reference sequence). V dropped 7 bases and J dropped 3 bases, with 15 bases sitting between them. This CDR3 has 14 residues. The CDR3 DNA reads as TGTGCCAGTACCCTAGGCGGGACTTACTATGGCTACACCTTC. Protein: CASTLGGTYYGYTF.

This clone showed up just a few times. The rearrangement links TRBV5-1 to TRBJ1-5; tentatively, D is TRBD1 (6 bases). Germline V gene sequence: CDR1 SGHRS, CDR2 YFSETQ. The CDR3 runs 12 residues. Trimming pared 10 bases from V and 2 bases from J, leaving 10 bases between. The DNA for the CDR3 is TGCGCCGACGGGGGGCGCAATCAGCCCCAGCATTTT. The encoded protein is CADGGRNQPQHF.

This clone has more than one count but fewer than ten. The chain uses TRBV11-3 and TRBJ1-1; D is possibly TRBD1 (5 bases). This CDR3 contains 14 residues. Per germline, CDR1 SGHNT and CDR2 YENEEA. V lost 3 bases and J 1 base, leaving 9 bases between the germline ends. CDR3 amino acids: CASSFAGRNTEAFF. CDR3 bases: TGTGCCAGCAGCTTCGCAGGGCGGAACACTGAAGCTTTCTTT.

This clone was seen more than once but under ten times. The V gene is TRBV6-5, the J gene TRBJ2-7; 7 bases are a match to TRBD1. V dropped 3 bases and J dropped 3; count of bases not matched to a gene: 14. Germline loops: CDR1 MNHEY, CDR2 SVGAGI. The CDR3 is 17 residues long. This chain's CDR3 is CASSYSRTGDYIYEQYF. The CDR3 DNA is TGTGCCAGCAGTTATTCCAGGACAGGCGATTACATCTACGAGCAGTACTTC.

This clone has a handful of counts. Germline and junction disagree at one end, which may indicate a read error. V is TRBV16 and J is TRBJ2-7, with 8 bases lining up with TRBD2. The CDR3 runs to 16 residues. Germline V gives CDR1 KGHSY, CDR2 FQNENV. CDR3 sequence reads: CASIQLCNSGDYEQYF. CDR3 bases: TGTGCCAGCATCCAATTGTGTAATAGCGGGGACTACGAGCAGTACTTC.

This clone was seen many times. The chain joins TRBV7-2 to TRBJ2-7; TRBD2 matches 7 bases. The CDR3 runs to 16 residues. Trimming removed 1 base from V and 1 base from J; junction bases left unmatched: 7. Per the germline V gene, CDR1 is SGHTA and CDR2 is FQGNSA. This chain's CDR3 is CASSLEPAGFSYEQYF. The CDR3 nucleotides read TGTGCCAGCAGCTTAGAGCCAGCGGGATTTTCCTACGAGCAGTACTTC.

This clone was picked up a small number of times. The chain uses TRBV28 and TRBJ1-2, with TRBD1 identical over 9 bases. CDR1 and CDR2 from the germline V gene are MDHEN and SYDVKM. The CDR3 covers 16 residues. The V and J ends lost 5 bases and 4 bases, in that order; junction bases with no gene match: 11. The CDR3 is CASSRLTGGPLYGYTF. In DNA form, the CDR3 reads TGTGCCAGCAGTCGCCTGACAGGGGGACCGCTCTATGGCTACACCTTC.

A word on this clone: As the CDR3 is not closed by the conserved phenylalanine or tryptophan, this likely results from a read error. CDR3: CASSFQGGVNQPQHL. Here the CDR3 DNA reads TGTGCCAGTTCCTTTCAGGGCGGGGTTAATCAGCCCCAGCATCTT. The gene calls are TRBV18 and TRBJ1-5; maybe TRBD1 (5 bases). The germline gives CDR1 KGHSH, CDR2 LQKENI. V lost 9 bases and J 4 bases, leaving 19 bases between the germline ends. There are 15 residues in the CDR3.

Concerning this clone itself: A much larger clonotype is one base distant, so this may be a read error. Additional DNA sequences in this sample encode the identical CDR3. The genes are TRBV10-1 and TRBJ1-5, with D maybe TRBD1 (6 bases). Germline V gene sequence: CDR1 WNHNN, CDR2 SYGVQD (reference sequence). The CDR3 totals 17 residues. The CDR3 DNA sequence: TGCGCCAGCAGTGAGTCTTTCAGGGGATCGCGCAATCAGCCACAGCATTTT. This translates into CASSESFRGSRNQPQHF.

This clone was seen more than once but under ten times. This chain links TRBV12-5 with TRBJ2-3, with 9 bases that match TRBD2. J was trimmed by 3 bases and V by 2 bases; bases with no gene match: 3. The CDR3 contains 15 residues. In germline, CDR1 is LGHNT, CDR2 FRNRAP. CDR3 in amino acids: CASGLSSGITDTQYF. For the CDR3, the DNA is TGTGCTAGTGGTTTGTCTAGCGGGATAACAGATACGCAGTATTTT.

This clone was observed a few times. Possible read error: a much larger clone is one base away. The chain combines TRBV7-6 with TRBJ2-1; D uncertain. Germline V lookup: CDR1 SGHVS, CDR2 FNYEAQ. The CDR3 totals 13 residues. V was pared by 3 bases and J by 3 bases, with 6 bases between. CDR3 in DNA: TGTGCCAGCAGCTTTGGCTTCTACAATGAGCAGTTCTTC. It specifies CASSFGFYNEQFF.

This clone has ten or more counts. The V and J genes are TRBV28 and TRBJ1-3; D remains ambiguous. This CDR3 comprises 13 residues. Trimming pared 6 bases from V and 4 bases from J, leaving 10 bases between. Germline V gene lookup returns CDR1 MDHEN and CDR2 SYDVKM. CDR3 region: CASRRAAGNTIYF. The CDR3 nucleotides are TGTGCCAGCAGGAGGGCTGCGGGAAACACCATATATTTT.

This clone was counted many times. The chain employs TRBV5-1 and TRBJ1-2; TRBD1 is a possible D gene (5 bases). This CDR3 spans 13 amino acids. V lost 1 base and J 4 bases, leaving 8 bases between the germline ends. Germline assignment: CDR1 SGHRS and CDR2 YFSETQ. The CDR3 nucleotides are TGCGCCAGCAGCTTGTGGGGGGGCTATGGCTACACCTTC. It yields the protein CASSLWGGYGYTF.

On this clone itself: Germline is not matched at one junction end, which may reflect a read error. The chain carries TRBV5-6 and TRBJ2-1; D call uncertain. CDR3 length: 14 amino acids. Per germline, CDR1 SGHDT and CDR2 YYEEEE. CDR3 amino acids: CASSHCGTYNEQFF. CDR3 bases: TGTGCTAGCAGCCATTGTGGCACCTACAATGAGCAGTTCTTC.

This clone was seen repeatedly, ten times or more. The chain uses TRBV6-1 and TRBJ1-5; no clear D gene. The CDR3 is 15 residues long. Between the trimmed V and J ends, which lost 11 bases and 0 bases, there was a span of 17 bases. Germline-derived CDR1 and CDR2 are MNHNS and SASEGT. CDR3 sequence: CASWGDSYSNQPQHF. The CDR3 DNA sequence: TGTGCCTCCTGGGGAGATTCTTATAGCAATCAGCCCCAGCATTTT.